Shown below are 16 T cell receptor beta chains from a single sample sequenced in a study of control samples from healthy donors and cancer patients. TCRdb's table, derived via immunoSEQ multiplex PCR, lists solely in-frame clones and lacks some. The top ten clones hold roughly 1.9% of a sample with some 190,000 clones, 91% of them seen once. Sequencing input: blood. These receptor sequences come from a man aged 30-40 years in good health.

The chain uses TRBV2 and TRBJ1-3; D perhaps matches TRBD1 (5 bases). The CDR3 has 15 amino acids. Germline V gene lookup returns CDR1 SNHLY and CDR2 FYNNEI. V was cut by 5 bases and J by 0 bases, with 11 bases left in between. As DNA, the CDR3 is TGTGCCAGCAGTCTTACAGGCGGCTCTGGAAACACCATATATTTT. This gives the protein CASSLTGGSGNTIYF.

CDR3 sequence (DNA): TGTGCCAGCAGTAGGGCAATTTCTAATGAAAAACTGTTTTTT. Translating gives CASSRAISNEKLFF. V is TRBV9 and J is TRBJ1-4; D is undetermined. Trimming removed 5 bases from V and 3 bases from J, with 11 bases in between. The CDR3 is 14 amino acids. In germline, CDR1 is SGDLS, CDR2 YYNGEE.

The chain recombines TRBV2 with TRBJ2-7; D is unclear. In germline, CDR1 is SNHLY, CDR2 FYNNEI. CDR3 size: 16 residues. The V end was cut by 1 base, the J end by 1 base, with 14 bases between. CDR3 protein: CASSEEVARLSYEQYF. CDR3 in DNA: TGTGCCAGCAGTGAAGAGGTCGCGAGGCTATCCTACGAGCAGTACTTC.

V is TRBV3-1 (or the pseudogene TRBV3-2) and J is TRBJ2-1, with a possible D match to TRBD2 (5 bases). The CDR3 runs 15 residues. Trimming removed 4 bases at V and 7 bases at J, with 17 bases between. Per germline, CDR1 LGHDT and CDR2 YNNKEL (reference sequence). CDR3 sequence (DNA): TGTGCCAGCAGCCTAGAGGACCACCCGGGGAATGAGCAGTTCTTC. It yields the protein CASSLEDHPGNEQFF.

The J gene is TRBJ1-4, the V gene TRBV14, with 7 bases fitting TRBD1. V shed 4 bases, J shed 7 bases, and the junction held 6 bases outside the gene matches. Germline assignment: CDR1 SGHDN and CDR2 FVKESK. The CDR3 runs 14 residues. As DNA, the CDR3 is TGTGCCAGCAGCCCACAGGGGAACGGTGAAAAACTGTTTTTT. It encodes CASSPQGNGEKLFF.

The CDR3 loop reads CAWSLGSGYTF. The CDR3 DNA follows: TGTGCCTGGAGTCTGGGGTCTGGCTACACCTTC. This chain links TRBV30 with TRBJ1-2; no reliable D call. The germline V gene encodes CDR1 GTSNPN and CDR2 SVGIG (reference sequence). Trimming removed 2 bases at V and 7 bases at J, with 8 bases between. The CDR3 has 11 residues.

The CDR3 DNA sequence: TGTGCCAGCAGTGAATTGACAGGGCTGACTGAAGCTTTCTTT. It yields the protein CASSELTGLTEAFF. The chain links TRBV6-1 to TRBJ1-1, with 7 bases matching TRBD1. V shed 2 bases, J shed 5 bases, and the junction held 5 bases outside the gene matches. From germline, CDR1 is MNHNS and CDR2 SASEGT. This CDR3 is built from 14 residues.

The CDR3 reads CASTLDSYEQYF. The CDR3 bases are TGCGCCAGCACCCTGGACAGTTACGAGCAGTACTTC. The chain employs TRBV5-1 and TRBJ2-7, with D perhaps TRBD1 (6 bases). V was trimmed by 6 bases and J by 4 bases, leaving 11 bases between them. CDR3 length equals 12 residues. Germline-derived CDR1 and CDR2 are SGHRS and YFSETQ.

The chain recombines TRBV10-3 with TRBJ1-1; D might be TRBD1 (5 bases). The V end was cut by 3 bases, the J end by 1 base, with 6 bases between. Germline loops: CDR1 ENHRY, CDR2 SYGVKD. The CDR3 runs to 13 residues. The DNA for the CDR3 is TGTGCCATCAGTGATGGGGGGAACACTGAAGCTTTCTTT. Amino acid sequence: CAISDGGNTEAFF.

The chain links TRBV6-4 to TRBJ2-7, with D maybe TRBD1 (5 bases). Germline loops: CDR1 MRHNA, CDR2 SNTAGT. The CDR3 runs 13 residues. Trimming stripped 6 bases from V and 0 bases from J, with 9 bases between. The CDR3 DNA reads TGTGCCAGCAGCAGACAGCTCTCCTACGAGCAGTACTTC. Translated, it gives CASSRQLSYEQYF.

J is TRBJ1-6 and V is TRBV20-1, with D unresolved. Per germline, CDR1 DFQATT and CDR2 SNEGSKA (reference sequence). CDR3 length: 10 residues. V was cut by 4 bases and J by 14 bases, with 9 bases left in between. This chain's CDR3 is CSAKGPSLHF. The CDR3 nucleotides are TGCAGTGCTAAGGGCCCCTCCCTCCACTTT.

The chain uses TRBV14 and TRBJ2-7, with TRBD1 matching over 9 bases. This CDR3 has 16 residues. Germline loops: CDR1 SGHDN, CDR2 FVKESK. The ends lost 0 bases at V and 3 bases at J; junction bases unmatched: 6. CDR3 region: CASSQDWDRVYYEQYF. For the CDR3, the DNA is TGTGCCAGCAGCCAAGATTGGGACAGGGTGTACTACGAGCAGTACTTC.

V gene TRBV6-5 combines with J gene TRBJ1-3; 11 bases fit TRBD1. The J segment lost 4 bases and the V segment lost 7 bases, leaving 6 bases of the junction unmatched. CDR3 length equals 15 residues. Per the germline V gene, CDR1 is MNHEY and CDR2 is SVGAGI. The CDR3 nucleotides are TGTGCCAGCAAAATGGACAGGGGGCACGGAAACACCATATATTTT. Amino acid sequence: CASKMDRGHGNTIYF.

This clone was observed a single time. This rearrangement joins TRBV3-1 (or the pseudogene TRBV3-2) to TRBJ2-3; 9 nucleotides match TRBD2. The ends lost 3 bases at V and 0 bases at J; junction bases unmatched: 7. The CDR3 sequence is 17 residues long. Germline-derived CDR1 and CDR2 are LGHDT and YNNKEL (reference sequence). CDR3 amino acids: CASSQFLAGGSTDTQYF. Here the CDR3 DNA reads TGTGCCAGCAGCCAGTTCCTGGCGGGGGGGAGCACAGATACGCAGTATTTT.

The rearrangement uses TRBV19 and TRBJ2-7; 7 positions agree with TRBD1. The CDR3 consists of 13 residues. Germline V gene data show CDR1 as LNHDA and CDR2 as SQIVND (reference sequence). Germline trimming cut 6 bases from V and 2 bases from J; bases unmatched to any gene: 4. The CDR3 DNA follows: TGTGCCAGTAGGCAAACAGGGGCCTACGAGCAGTACTTC. Residues: CASRQTGAYEQYF.

V is TRBV5-5 and J is TRBJ2-1, with 10 bases matching TRBD1. This CDR3 comprises 17 residues. Per the germline V gene, CDR1 is SGHKS and CDR2 is YYEKEE (reference sequence). V shed 4 bases and J 0 bases; nucleotides not matched to a gene: 7. CDR3 sequence (DNA): TGTGCCAGCAGCGCGGGACAGGGGACCTACTCCTACAATGAGCAGTTCTTC. Amino acid sequence: CASSAGQGTYSYNEQFF.